This TCR beta chain was captured in a study of T-cell reconstitution after alpha-beta-depleted transplantation in children. Regarding the study as a whole: Reportedly, roughly two months post-transplant, alpha-beta T cells arose from several hundred expanded graft clones. A year post-transplant, T-cell counts and diversity derived mostly from newly produced T cells.

Trimming took 6 bases from V and 4 from J, leaving 18 bases between them. This CDR3 has 14 residues. Germline CDR1 reads DFQATT; CDR2 reads SNEGSKA (reference sequence). In regard to this clonotype: Its antigen is as yet unknown.

A TCRbeta library incorporating unique molecular identifiers was prepared. MiXCR, run by TCRdb on the PCR reads, gives a single entry per CDR3 protein. The data show some 200,000 distinct CDR3 sequences, with roughly 8.1% seen just once and under 40% held by the top ten. The source material was PBMCs, mostly from graft donor cells, sampled 360 days after TCRalphabeta/CD19-depleted stem cell transplant. The TCR sequence derives from a male patient under 10 years old who had a stem cell transplant for acute myeloid leukemia, so the T cells may come from the graft donor. This rearrangement joins TRBV20-1 to TRBJ2-5, with a possible D match to TRBD2 (5 bases). CDR3 coding DNA: TGCAGTGCCCCAACTGAGACTATGGGAGAGACCCAGTACTTC. Its protein is CSAPTETMGETQYF.